This is a list of T cell receptor beta chains from one sample in a study of blood T cell repertoires in COVID-19. This table comes from immunoSEQ multiplex PCR, and its TCRdb copy is limited to in-frame clones, with some not included. Seen here are some 260,000 clones, 88% observed once, and the top ten hold 0.99%. Sequencing was done on a sample of peripheral blood. The receptors shown here come from a woman aged 40 to 50 who had recovered from COVID-19. Both conserved end residues are part of each CDR3. The D gene is left open where the match is weak.

>TRBJ1-1|NA|TRBV7-3
CASSLRGGNEAFF
>TRBJ2-1|NA|TRBV29-1
CSVVGSGGEQFF
>TRBJ1-5|TRBD1|TRBV7-8
CASSFADRGGNQPQHF
>TRBJ2-1|TRBD1|TRBV29-1
CSVEAQDRRGGFF
>TRBJ2-5|NA|TRBV7-3
CATSPSSQETQYF
>TRBJ1-1|TRBD1|TRBV6-2/TRBV6-3
CASSYLDRGHAFF
>TRBJ1-1|NA|TRBV5-1
CASSIQGSVNEAFF
>TRBJ1-3|NA|TRBV19
CASRDDRTFSGNTIYF
>TRBJ2-7|NA|TRBV5-1
CASSPARSGDNEQYF
>TRBJ2-5|TRBD2|TRBV30
CAWSASSGWGETQYF
>TRBJ1-2|TRBD1|TRBV24-1
CATSDPGQGASYGYTF
>TRBJ2-7|NA|TRBV5-1
CASSPSGGAYEQYF
>TRBJ2-2|TRBD2|TRBV12-3/TRBV12-4
CASKRGTGELFF